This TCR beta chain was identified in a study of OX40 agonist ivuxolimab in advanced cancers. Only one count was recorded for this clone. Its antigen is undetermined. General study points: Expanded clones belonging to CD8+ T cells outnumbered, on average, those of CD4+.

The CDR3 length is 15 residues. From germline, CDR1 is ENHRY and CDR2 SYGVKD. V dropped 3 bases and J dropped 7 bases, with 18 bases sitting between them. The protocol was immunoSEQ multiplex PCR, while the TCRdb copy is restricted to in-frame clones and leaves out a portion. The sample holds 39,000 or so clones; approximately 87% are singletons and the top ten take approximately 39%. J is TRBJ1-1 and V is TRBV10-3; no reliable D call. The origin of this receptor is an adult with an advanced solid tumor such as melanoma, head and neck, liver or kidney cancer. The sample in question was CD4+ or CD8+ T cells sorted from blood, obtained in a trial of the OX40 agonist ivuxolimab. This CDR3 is CAISDHGRAGGEAFF. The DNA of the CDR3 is TGTGCCATCAGTGACCACGGGAGGGCCGGAGGTGAAGCTTTCTTT.